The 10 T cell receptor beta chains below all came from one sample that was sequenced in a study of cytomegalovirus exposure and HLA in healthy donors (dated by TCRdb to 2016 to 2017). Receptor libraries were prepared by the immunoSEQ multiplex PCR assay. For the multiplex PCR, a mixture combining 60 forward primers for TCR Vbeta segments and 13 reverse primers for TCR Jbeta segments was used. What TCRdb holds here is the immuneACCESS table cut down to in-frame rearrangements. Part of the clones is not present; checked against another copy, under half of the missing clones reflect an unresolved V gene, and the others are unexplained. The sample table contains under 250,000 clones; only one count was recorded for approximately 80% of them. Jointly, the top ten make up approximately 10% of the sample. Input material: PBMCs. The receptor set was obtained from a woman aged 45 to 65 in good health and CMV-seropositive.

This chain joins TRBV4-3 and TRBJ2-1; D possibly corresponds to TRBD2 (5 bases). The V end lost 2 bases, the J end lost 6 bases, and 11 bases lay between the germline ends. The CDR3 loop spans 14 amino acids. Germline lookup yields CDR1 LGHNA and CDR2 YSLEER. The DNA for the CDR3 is TGCGCCAGCAGCCAAATAACGAGCGGCAATGAGCAGTTCTTC. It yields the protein CASSQITSGNEQFF.

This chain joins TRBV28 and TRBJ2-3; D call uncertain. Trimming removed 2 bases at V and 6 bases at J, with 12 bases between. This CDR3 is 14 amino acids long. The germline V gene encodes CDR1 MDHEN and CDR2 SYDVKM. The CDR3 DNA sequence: TGTGCCAGCAGTTTAGGGCAAGTTAGGGATACGCAGTATTTT. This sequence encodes CASSLGQVRDTQYF.

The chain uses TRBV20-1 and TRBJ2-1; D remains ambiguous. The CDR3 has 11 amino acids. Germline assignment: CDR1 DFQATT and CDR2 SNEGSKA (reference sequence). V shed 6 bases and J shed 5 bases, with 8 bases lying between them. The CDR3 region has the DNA TGCAGTGCCCTAAAGAACAATGAGCAGTTCTTC. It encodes CSALKNNEQFF.

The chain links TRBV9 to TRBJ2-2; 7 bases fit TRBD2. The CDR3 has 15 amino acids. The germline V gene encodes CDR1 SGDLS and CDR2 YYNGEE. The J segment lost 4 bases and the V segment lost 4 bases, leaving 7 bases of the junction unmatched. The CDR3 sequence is CASSTPGLFTGELFF. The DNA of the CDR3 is TGTGCCAGCAGCACCCCGGGACTATTCACCGGGGAGCTGTTTTTT.

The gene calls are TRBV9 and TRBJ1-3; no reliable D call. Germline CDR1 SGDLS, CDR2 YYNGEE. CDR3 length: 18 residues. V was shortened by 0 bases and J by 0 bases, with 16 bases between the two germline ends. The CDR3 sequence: CASSVGGEPISSGNTIYF. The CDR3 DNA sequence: TGTGCCAGCAGCGTAGGGGGAGAACCCATTAGCTCTGGAAACACCATATATTTT.

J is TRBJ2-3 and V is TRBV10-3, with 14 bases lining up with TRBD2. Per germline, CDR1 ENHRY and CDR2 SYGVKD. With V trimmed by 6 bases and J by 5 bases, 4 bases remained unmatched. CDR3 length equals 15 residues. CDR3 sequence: CAIRGGLAGVDTQYF. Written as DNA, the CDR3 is TGTGCCATCAGGGGGGGACTAGCGGGGGTAGATACGCAGTATTTT.

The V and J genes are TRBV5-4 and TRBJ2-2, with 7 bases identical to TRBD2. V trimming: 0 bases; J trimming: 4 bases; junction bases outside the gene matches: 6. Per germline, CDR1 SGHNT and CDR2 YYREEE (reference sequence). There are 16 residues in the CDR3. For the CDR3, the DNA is TGTGCCAGCAGCTTGGTTGCCAGGGAGGGCACCGGGGAGCTGTTTTTT. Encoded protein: CASSLVAREGTGELFF.

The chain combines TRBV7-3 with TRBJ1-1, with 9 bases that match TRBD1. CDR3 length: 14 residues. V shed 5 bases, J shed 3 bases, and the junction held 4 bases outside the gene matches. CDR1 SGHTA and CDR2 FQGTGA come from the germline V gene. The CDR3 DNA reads TGTGCCAGCAGCCTAGACAGGGGGGACACTGAAGCTTTCTTT. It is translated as CASSLDRGDTEAFF.

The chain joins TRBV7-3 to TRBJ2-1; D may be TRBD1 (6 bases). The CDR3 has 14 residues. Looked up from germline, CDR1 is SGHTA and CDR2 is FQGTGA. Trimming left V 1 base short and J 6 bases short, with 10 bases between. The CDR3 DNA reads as TGTGCCAGCAGCTTAAATCCAGGGGTCAATGAGCAGTTCTTC. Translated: CASSLNPGVNEQFF. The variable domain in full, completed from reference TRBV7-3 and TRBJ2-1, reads GAGVSQTPSNKVTEKGKYVELRCDPISGHTALYWYRQSLGQGPEFLIYFQGTGAADDSGLPNDRFFAVRPEGSVSTLKIQRTERGDSAVYLCASSLNPGVNEQFFGPGTRLTVL.

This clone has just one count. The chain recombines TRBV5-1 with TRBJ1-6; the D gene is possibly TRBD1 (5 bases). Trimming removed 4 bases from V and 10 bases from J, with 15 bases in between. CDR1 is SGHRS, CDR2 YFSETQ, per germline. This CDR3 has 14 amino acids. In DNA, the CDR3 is TGCGCCAGCAGCCAGACAGCTCTGGGATCACCCCTCCACTTT. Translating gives CASSQTALGSPLHF.